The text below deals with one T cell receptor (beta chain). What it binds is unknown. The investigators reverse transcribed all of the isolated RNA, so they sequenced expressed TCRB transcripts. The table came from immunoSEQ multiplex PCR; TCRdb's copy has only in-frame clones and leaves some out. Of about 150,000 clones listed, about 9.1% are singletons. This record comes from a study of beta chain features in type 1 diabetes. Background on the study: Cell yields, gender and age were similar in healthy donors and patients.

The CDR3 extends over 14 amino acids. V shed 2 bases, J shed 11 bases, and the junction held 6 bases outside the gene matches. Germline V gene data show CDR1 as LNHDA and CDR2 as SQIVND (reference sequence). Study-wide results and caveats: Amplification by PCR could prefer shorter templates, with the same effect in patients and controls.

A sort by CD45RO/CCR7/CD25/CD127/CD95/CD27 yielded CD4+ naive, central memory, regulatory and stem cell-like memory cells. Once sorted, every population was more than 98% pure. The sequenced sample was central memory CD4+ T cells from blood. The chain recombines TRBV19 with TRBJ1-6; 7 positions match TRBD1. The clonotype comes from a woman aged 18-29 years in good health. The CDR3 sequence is CASSIQGGPAPLHF. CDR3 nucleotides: TGTGCCAGTAGTATACAGGGGGGCCCGGCACCCCTCCACTTT. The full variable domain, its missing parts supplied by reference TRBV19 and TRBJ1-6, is DGGITQSPKYLFRKEGQNVTLSCEQNLNHDAMYWYRQDPGQGLRLIYYSQIVNDFQKGDIAEGYSVSREKKESFPLTVTSAQKNPTAFYLCASSIQGGPAPLHFGNGTRLTVT.